Reported below is one T cell receptor beta chain. The antigen remains undetermined. This sample was included in a study of cytomegalovirus exposure and HLA in healthy donors. Study-wide results and caveats: The records held CMV serostatus as the only immune exposure information.

V was clipped by 0 bases and J by 7 bases, with 24 bases between them. From germline, CDR1 is GTSNPN and CDR2 SVGIG (reference sequence). The CDR3 spans 17 residues. The PCR contained 60 Vbeta and 13 Jbeta primers. TCRdb keeps only in-frame clones here, not all; method: immunoSEQ multiplex PCR. This sample carries around 75,000 clones, with less than 6% going to the ten biggest clones. Sequenced: PBMCs. This receptor was obtained from a man aged 40-55 years in good health and CMV-seronegative. The chain joins TRBV30 to TRBJ1-2; no definite D call. The CDR3: CAWSVARRRLTMVGYTF. CDR3 DNA: TGTGCCTGGAGTGTCGCGCGGCGGCGACTTACTATGGTTGGCTACACCTTC.